A selection of T cell receptor beta chains follows, all from one sample in a study of T cells in localized non-small cell lung cancer. Clones were read by immunoSEQ multiplex PCR, and TCRdb kept only the in-frame ones, dropping some. The sample records about 52,000 clones, about three quarters being singletons. Here the sequenced sample was PBMCs, taken before any cancer treatment. These receptors were obtained from a woman aged 35 to 70 with stage II lung adenocarcinoma. CDR3s include the opening cysteine and the closing phenylalanine or tryptophan. The D gene is left open where the match is weak. Rows give clone size only sometimes, using once, few, many, or a class for an expanded clone.

d_gene: NA
v_gene: TRBV19
abundance: NA
j_gene: TRBJ1-4
CDR3nt: TGTGCCAGTAGTGATCTCCGAGGAGCTAATGAAAAACTGTTTTTT
CDR3aa: CASSDLRGANEKLFF

d_gene: NA
v_gene: TRBV6-5
abundance: NA
j_gene: TRBJ2-3
CDR3nt: TGTGCCAGCAGACGAAGGAGCACAGATACGCAGTATTTT
CDR3aa: CASRRRSTDTQYF

d_gene: NA
v_gene: TRBV21-1
abundance: NA
j_gene: TRBJ1-1
CDR3nt: TGTGCCAGCAGCAAAGATTGGGACGGGCGGGAAACTGAAGCTTTCTTT
CDR3aa: CASSKDWDGRETEAFF

d_gene: NA
v_gene: TRBV29-1
abundance: once
j_gene: TRBJ2-5
CDR3nt: TGCAGCGCCGACCGACAGGAAGAGACCCAGTACTTC
CDR3aa: CSADRQEETQYF

d_gene: TRBD1
v_gene: TRBV7-2
abundance: few
j_gene: TRBJ1-2
CDR3nt: TGTGCCAGCAGCCCGGGACAGGGGAGAGGTGGCTATGGCTACACCTTC
CDR3aa: CASSPGQGRGGYGYTF

d_gene: NA
v_gene: TRBV9
abundance: NA
j_gene: TRBJ1-3
CDR3nt: TGTGCCAGCAGCGCAAGCCCGGGGCCCTACTCTGGAAACACCATATATTTT
CDR3aa: CASSASPGPYSGNTIYF

d_gene: NA
v_gene: TRBV9
abundance: NA
j_gene: TRBJ2-5
CDR3nt: TGTGCCAGCAGCGTAGGTCGAGACCCCAGTCAGTGGACCCAGTACTTC
CDR3aa: CASSVGRDPSQWTQYF

d_gene: TRBD2
v_gene: TRBV25-1
abundance: NA
j_gene: TRBJ2-5
CDR3nt: TGTGCCAGCAGTGACGGGGGAGGGATCCAAGAGACCCAGTACTTC
CDR3aa: CASSDGGGIQETQYF

d_gene: TRBD1
v_gene: TRBV15
abundance: NA
j_gene: TRBJ2-4
CDR3nt: TGTGCCACCAGCAGTACCGGGACAGGGGGCCAAAACATTCAGTACTTC
CDR3aa: CATSSTGTGGQNIQYF

d_gene: NA
v_gene: TRBV7-2
abundance: few
j_gene: TRBJ1-2
CDR3nt: TGTGCCAGCAGCTTAGACGGGGATGCTGGAACAGGGCATGGCTACACCTTC
CDR3aa: CASSLDGDAGTGHGYTF

d_gene: TRBD1
v_gene: TRBV11-2
abundance: NA
j_gene: TRBJ1-4
CDR3nt: TGTGCCAGCAGCTTATCCAGGGGGGGAGAAAAACTGTTTTTT
CDR3aa: CASSLSRGGEKLFF

d_gene: NA
v_gene: TRBV5-4
abundance: medium-sized
j_gene: TRBJ1-6
CDR3nt: TGTGCCAGCAGACCCACCGGGGATCATTCACCCCTCCACTTT
CDR3aa: CASRPTGDHSPLHF

d_gene: TRBD1
v_gene: TRBV5-1
abundance: NA
j_gene: TRBJ1-2
CDR3nt: TGCGCCAGCAGCCAACTGACAGGGCGCGGCTACACCTTC
CDR3aa: CASSQLTGRGYTF

d_gene: NA
v_gene: TRBV29-1
abundance: NA
j_gene: TRBJ1-4
CDR3nt: TGCAGCGAAGGACGGAATGAAAAACTGTTTTTT
CDR3aa: CSEGRNEKLFF

d_gene: NA
v_gene: TRBV7-9
abundance: NA
j_gene: TRBJ1-1
CDR3nt: TGTGCCAGCAGCTTCACGGGCGACTGGGGGTCAGCTTTCTTT
CDR3aa: CASSFTGDWGSAFF

d_gene: NA
v_gene: TRBV6-5
abundance: NA
j_gene: TRBJ2-5
CDR3nt: TGTGCCAGCAGTTCTGGAGGAGAGACCCAGTACTTC
CDR3aa: CASSSGGETQYF

d_gene: TRBD2
v_gene: TRBV4-2
abundance: few
j_gene: TRBJ2-5
CDR3nt: TGTGCCAGCAGCCAAGAAGGCGGGGGGGCCGCTGAGACCCAGTACTTC
CDR3aa: CASSQEGGGAAETQYF

d_gene: TRBD1
v_gene: TRBV5-6
abundance: NA
j_gene: TRBJ1-6
CDR3nt: TGTGCCAGCAGCTTTGGGACAGGGAAGGGTAATTCACCCCTCCACTTT
CDR3aa: CASSFGTGKGNSPLHF

d_gene: NA
v_gene: TRBV6-1
abundance: NA
j_gene: TRBJ2-1
CDR3nt: TGTGCCAGCAGTGAACGGGCAGGGTCTTGGAATGAGCAGTTCTTC
CDR3aa: CASSERAGSWNEQFF

d_gene: TRBD1
v_gene: TRBV18
abundance: NA
j_gene: TRBJ1-5
CDR3nt: TGTGCCAGCTCACCGAACAACCTCCGGGACAGGGGTCAGCCCCAGCATTTT
CDR3aa: CASSPNNLRDRGQPQHF

d_gene: TRBD1
v_gene: TRBV28
abundance: NA
j_gene: TRBJ1-1
CDR3nt: TGTGCCAGCAGTACTAAAGACAGGGGCGGGGGAACTGAAGCTTTCTTT
CDR3aa: CASSTKDRGGGTEAFF

d_gene: NA
v_gene: TRBV18
abundance: NA
j_gene: TRBJ1-3
CDR3nt: TGTGCCAGCACCGCGTTAGGTACCTCTGGAAACACCATATATTTT
CDR3aa: CASTALGTSGNTIYF

d_gene: NA
v_gene: TRBV1
abundance: NA
j_gene: TRBJ1-3
CDR3nt: TGCACCAGCAGCCAAGATCGGGAGAAAGTCTCTGGAAACACCATATATTTT
CDR3aa: CTSSQDREKVSGNTIYF

d_gene: NA
v_gene: TRBV6-1
abundance: NA
j_gene: TRBJ2-5
CDR3nt: TGTGCCAGCACCCGCAACGGTCAGAAAGAGACCCAGTACTTC
CDR3aa: CASTRNGQKETQYF